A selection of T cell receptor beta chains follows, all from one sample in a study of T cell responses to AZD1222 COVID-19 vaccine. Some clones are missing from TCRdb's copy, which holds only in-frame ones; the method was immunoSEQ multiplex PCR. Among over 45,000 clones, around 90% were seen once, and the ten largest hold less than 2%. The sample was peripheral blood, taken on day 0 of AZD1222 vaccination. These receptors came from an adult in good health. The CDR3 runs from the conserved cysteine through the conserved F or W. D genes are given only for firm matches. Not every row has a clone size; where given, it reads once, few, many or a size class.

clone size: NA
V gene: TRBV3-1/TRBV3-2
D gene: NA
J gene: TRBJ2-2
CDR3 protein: CASSQVEGAGELFF
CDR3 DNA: TGTGCCAGCAGCCAAGTTGAAGGTGCCGGGGAGCTGTTTTTT

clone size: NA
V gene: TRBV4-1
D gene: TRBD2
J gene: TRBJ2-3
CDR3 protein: CASSQAERGTGSADTQYF
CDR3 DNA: TGCGCCAGCAGCCAAGCCGAGCGGGGTACGGGCTCGGCAGATACGCAGTATTTT

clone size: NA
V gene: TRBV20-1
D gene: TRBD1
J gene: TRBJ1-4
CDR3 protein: CSAQGAKLFF
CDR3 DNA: TGCAGTGCACAGGGGGCAAAACTGTTTTTT

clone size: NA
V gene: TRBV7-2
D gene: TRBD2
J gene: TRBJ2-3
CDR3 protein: CASSRTSGRSDTQYF
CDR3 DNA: TGTGCCAGCAGCCGGACTAGCGGGAGATCCGATACGCAGTATTTT

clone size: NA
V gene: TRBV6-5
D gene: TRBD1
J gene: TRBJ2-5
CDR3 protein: CASSYGTGEETQYF
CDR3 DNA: TGTGCCAGCAGTTACGGGACAGGGGAAGAGACCCAGTACTTC

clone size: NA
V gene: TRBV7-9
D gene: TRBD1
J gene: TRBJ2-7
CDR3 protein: CASAGQGPYEQYF
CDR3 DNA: TGTGCCAGCGCAGGACAGGGTCCCTACGAGCAGTACTTC

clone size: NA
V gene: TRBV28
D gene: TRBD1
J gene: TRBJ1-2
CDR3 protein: CASSPTGGGYGYTF
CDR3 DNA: TGTGCCAGCAGCCCGACAGGGGGTGGCTATGGCTACACCTTC

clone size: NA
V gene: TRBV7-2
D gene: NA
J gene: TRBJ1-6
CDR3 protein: CASSSRTVTSSPLHF
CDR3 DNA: TGTGCCAGCAGCTCTAGGACAGTGACGAGTTCACCCCTCCACTTT

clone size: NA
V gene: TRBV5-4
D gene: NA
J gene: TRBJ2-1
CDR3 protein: CASSPQARGNYNEQFF
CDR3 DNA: TGTGCCAGCAGCCCCCAGGCCAGAGGGAACTACAATGAGCAGTTCTTC

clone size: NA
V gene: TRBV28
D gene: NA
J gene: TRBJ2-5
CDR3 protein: CASSPGVPNPRAQYF
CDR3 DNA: TGTGCCAGCAGCCCTGGGGTCCCCAACCCCCGGGCCCAGTACTTC

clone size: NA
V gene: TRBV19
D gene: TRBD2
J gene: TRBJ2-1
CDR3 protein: CASSRLAGGPYEQFF
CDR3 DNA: TGTGCCAGTAGTAGACTAGCGGGAGGGCCGTATGAGCAGTTCTTC

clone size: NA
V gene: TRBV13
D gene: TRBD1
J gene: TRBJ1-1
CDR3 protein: CASGQGYYTEAFF
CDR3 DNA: TGTGCCAGTGGACAGGGGTACTACACTGAAGCTTTCTTT

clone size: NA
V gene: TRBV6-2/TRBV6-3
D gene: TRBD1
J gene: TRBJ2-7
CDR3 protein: CASSDRVREQYF
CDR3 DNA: TGTGCCAGCAGCGACAGGGTTCGCGAGCAGTACTTC

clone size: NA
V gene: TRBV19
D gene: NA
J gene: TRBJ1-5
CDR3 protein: CASSIVEQEGAQPQHF
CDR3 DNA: TGTGCCAGTAGTATTGTTGAACAGGAAGGTGCCCAGCCCCAGCATTTT

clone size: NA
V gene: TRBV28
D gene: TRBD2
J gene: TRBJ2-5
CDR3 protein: CASARGGGGETQYF
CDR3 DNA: TGTGCCAGCGCCCGCGGGGGGGGTGGAGAGACCCAGTACTTC

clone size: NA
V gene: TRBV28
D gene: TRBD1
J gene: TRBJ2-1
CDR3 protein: CASSPGQGWYNEQFF
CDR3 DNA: TGTGCCAGCAGTCCTGGACAGGGATGGTACAATGAGCAGTTCTTC

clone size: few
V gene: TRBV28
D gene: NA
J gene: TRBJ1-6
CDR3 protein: CASSLGGGRDSPLHF
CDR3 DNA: TGTGCCAGCAGTTTAGGTGGGGGAAGGGATTCACCCCTCCACTTT

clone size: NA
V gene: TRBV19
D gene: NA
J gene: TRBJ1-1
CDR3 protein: CASSSGLRSEAFF
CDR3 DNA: TGTGCCAGTAGTTCGGGACTTAGGAGTGAAGCTTTCTTT

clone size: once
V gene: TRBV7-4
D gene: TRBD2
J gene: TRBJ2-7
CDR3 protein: CASSHSGTPSFGEQYF
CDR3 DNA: TGTGCCAGCAGTCATAGCGGGACCCCCTCCTTTGGGGAGCAGTACTTC

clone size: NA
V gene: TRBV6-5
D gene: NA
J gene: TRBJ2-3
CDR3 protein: CASSYQAGPSTDTQYF
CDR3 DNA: TGTGCCAGCAGTTATCAAGCGGGCCCTAGCACAGATACGCAGTATTTT

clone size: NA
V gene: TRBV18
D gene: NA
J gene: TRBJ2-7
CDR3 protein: CASSAPSYEQYF
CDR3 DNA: TGTGCCAGCTCGGCCCCCTCCTACGAGCAGTACTTC

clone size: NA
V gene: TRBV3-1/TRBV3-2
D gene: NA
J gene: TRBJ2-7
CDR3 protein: CASSRGPLEQYF
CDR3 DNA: TGTGCCAGCAGCCGCGGGCCCCTCGAGCAGTACTTC

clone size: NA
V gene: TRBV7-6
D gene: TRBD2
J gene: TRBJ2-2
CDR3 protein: CASSLASGRAEGELFF
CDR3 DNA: TGTGCCAGCAGCTTGGCTAGCGGGAGGGCCGAAGGGGAGCTGTTTTTT

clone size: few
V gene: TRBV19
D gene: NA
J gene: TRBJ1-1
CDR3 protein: CASSMGGPEAFF
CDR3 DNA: TGTGCCAGTAGTATGGGTGGGCCTGAAGCTTTCTTT

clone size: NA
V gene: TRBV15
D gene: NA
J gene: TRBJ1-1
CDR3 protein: CATSRDRVGRRGSENTEAFF
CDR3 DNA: TGTGCCACCAGCAGAGATAGGGTAGGACGCCGGGGTAGCGAGAACACTGAAGCTTTCTTT

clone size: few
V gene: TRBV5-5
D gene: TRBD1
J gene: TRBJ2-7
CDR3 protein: CASSLTGATYEQYF
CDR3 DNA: TGTGCCAGCAGCCTGACAGGGGCAACCTACGAGCAGTACTTC

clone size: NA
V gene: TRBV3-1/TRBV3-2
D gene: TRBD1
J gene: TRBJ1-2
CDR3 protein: CASSHQPKPATGNYGYTF
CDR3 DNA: TGTGCCAGCAGCCACCAACCTAAACCGGCGACAGGGAACTATGGCTACACCTTC

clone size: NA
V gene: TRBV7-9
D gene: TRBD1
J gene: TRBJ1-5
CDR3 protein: CASSLGQGLGQPQHF
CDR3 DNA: TGTGCCAGCAGCTTGGGACAGGGGCTTGGTCAGCCCCAGCATTTT

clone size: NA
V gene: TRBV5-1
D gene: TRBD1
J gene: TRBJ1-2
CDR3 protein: CASSFGGTVGGYGYTF
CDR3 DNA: TGCGCCAGCAGCTTTGGAGGGACAGTTGGTGGCTATGGCTACACCTTC

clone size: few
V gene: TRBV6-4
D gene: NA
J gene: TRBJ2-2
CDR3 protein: CASSDSGDTGELFF
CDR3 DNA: TGTGCCAGCAGTGACTCAGGGGACACCGGGGAGCTGTTTTTT

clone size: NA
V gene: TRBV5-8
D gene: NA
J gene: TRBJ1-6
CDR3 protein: CASSLGRVYNSPLHF
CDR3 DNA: TGTGCCAGCAGCTTGGGCAGGGTCTATAATTCACCCCTCCACTTT

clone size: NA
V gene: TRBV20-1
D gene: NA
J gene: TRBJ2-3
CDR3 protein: CSASTPQRTDTQYF
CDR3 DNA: TGCAGTGCTAGTACGCCACAACGCACAGATACGCAGTATTTT

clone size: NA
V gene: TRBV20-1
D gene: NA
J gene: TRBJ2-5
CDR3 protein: CSASIPLGRETQYF
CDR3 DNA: TGCAGTGCGAGTATACCCCTCGGGCGGGAGACCCAGTACTTC

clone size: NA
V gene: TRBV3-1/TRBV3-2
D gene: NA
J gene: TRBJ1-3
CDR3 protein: CASSQDVGSGNTIYF
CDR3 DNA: TGTGCCAGCAGCCAAGACGTCGGCTCTGGAAACACCATATATTTT

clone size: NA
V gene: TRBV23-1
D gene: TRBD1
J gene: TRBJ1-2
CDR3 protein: CASSPAQGDYGYTF
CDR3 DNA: TGCGCCAGCAGTCCTGCACAGGGGGACTATGGCTACACCTTC

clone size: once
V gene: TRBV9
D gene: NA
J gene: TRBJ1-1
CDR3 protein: CASSVGAGRGGHTEAFF
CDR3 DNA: TGTGCCAGCAGCGTAGGTGCGGGAAGGGGCGGACACACTGAAGCTTTCTTT

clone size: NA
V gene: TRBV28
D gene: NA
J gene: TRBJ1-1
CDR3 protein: CASSLMTEAFF
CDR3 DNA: TGTGCCAGCAGCTTAATGACTGAAGCTTTCTTT

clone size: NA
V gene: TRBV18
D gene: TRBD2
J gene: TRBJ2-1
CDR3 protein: CASSPGLAGEGSNEQFF
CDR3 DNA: TGTGCCAGCTCACCAGGGCTAGCGGGAGAGGGTTCAAATGAGCAGTTCTTC

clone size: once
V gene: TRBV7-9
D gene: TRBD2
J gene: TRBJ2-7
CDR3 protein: CASSLPPGLAGGPSYEQYF
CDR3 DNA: TGTGCCAGCAGCCTACCCCCGGGACTAGCGGGAGGGCCGTCTTACGAGCAGTACTTC

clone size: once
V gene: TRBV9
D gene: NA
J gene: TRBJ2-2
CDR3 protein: CASSVGPPPGGELFF
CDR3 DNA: TGTGCCAGCAGCGTAGGTCCCCCGCCCGGCGGGGAGCTGTTTTTT

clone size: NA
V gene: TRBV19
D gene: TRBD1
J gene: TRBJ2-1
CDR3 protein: CASSAGQGIHEQFF
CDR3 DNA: TGTGCCAGTAGTGCGGGACAGGGGATACATGAGCAGTTCTTC

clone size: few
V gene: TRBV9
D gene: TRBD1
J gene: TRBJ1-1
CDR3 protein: CASSERPDRGKTEAFF
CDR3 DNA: TGTGCCAGCAGCGAACGGCCGGACAGGGGAAAGACTGAAGCTTTCTTT

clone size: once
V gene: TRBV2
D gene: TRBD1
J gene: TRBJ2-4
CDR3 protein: CASSHRGQSKNIQYF
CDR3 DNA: TGTGCCAGCAGTCACAGGGGTCAATCCAAAAACATTCAGTACTTC

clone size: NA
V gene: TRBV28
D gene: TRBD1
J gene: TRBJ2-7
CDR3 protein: CASSSGTGTLPYF
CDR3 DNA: TGTGCCAGCAGCTCCGGGACAGGAACTCTCCCGTACTTC

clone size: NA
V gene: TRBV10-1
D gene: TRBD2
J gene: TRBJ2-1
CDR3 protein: CASSEGGSPYNEQFF
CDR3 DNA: TGCGCCAGCAGTGAAGGCGGGAGCCCCTACAATGAGCAGTTCTTC

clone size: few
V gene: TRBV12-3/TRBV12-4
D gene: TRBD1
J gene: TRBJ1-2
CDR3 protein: CASSRTGGEGYTF
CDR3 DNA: TGTGCCAGCAGCCGGACAGGGGGCGAAGGCTACACCTTC

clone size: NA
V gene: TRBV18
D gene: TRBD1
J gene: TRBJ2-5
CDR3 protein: CASSGDSQETQYF
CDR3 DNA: TGTGCCAGCTCAGGGGACAGCCAAGAGACCCAGTACTTC

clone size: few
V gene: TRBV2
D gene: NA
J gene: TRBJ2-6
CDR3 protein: CASSESGSGANVLTF
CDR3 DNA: TGTGCCAGCAGTGAAAGTGGATCTGGGGCCAACGTCCTGACTTTC

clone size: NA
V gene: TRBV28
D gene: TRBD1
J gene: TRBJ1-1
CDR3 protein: CASRPGQVMNTEAFF
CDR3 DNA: TGTGCCAGCAGGCCTGGACAGGTAATGAACACTGAAGCTTTCTTT

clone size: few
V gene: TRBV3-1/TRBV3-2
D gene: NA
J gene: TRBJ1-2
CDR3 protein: CASSQRGYYGYTF
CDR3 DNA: TGTGCCAGCAGCCAACGGGGGTACTATGGCTACACCTTC

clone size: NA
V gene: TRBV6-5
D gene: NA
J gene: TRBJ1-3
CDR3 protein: CASSSTGDSGNTIYF
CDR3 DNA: TGTGCCAGCAGTTCCACAGGCGACTCTGGAAACACCATATATTTT

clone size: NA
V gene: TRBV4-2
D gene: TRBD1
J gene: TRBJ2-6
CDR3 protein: CASSQAVRSGQTSGANVLTF
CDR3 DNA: TGTGCCAGCAGCCAAGCCGTCCGATCGGGACAGACCTCTGGGGCCAACGTCCTGACTTTC

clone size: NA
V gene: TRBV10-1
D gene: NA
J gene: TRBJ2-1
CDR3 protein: CASSELPHNEQFF
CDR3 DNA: TGCGCCAGCAGTGAGTTACCCCACAATGAGCAGTTCTTC